These 2 T cell receptor beta chains originate from one sample sequenced in a study of shared clonotypes between healthy human individuals. Data came from immunoSEQ multiplex PCR; TCRdb stores just in-frame clones and leaves some out. The sample lists roughly 640,000 clones, around 74% occurring once. Sequencing was done on a sample of memory CD4+ T cells sorted from blood. The subset: CD45RA-negative fraction. The receptors shown here come from a woman under 40 in good health.

This clone was counted only a few times. With a much larger clone just one base away, this may be a read error. Other DNA sequences within the sample encode an identical CDR3. This chain uses TRBV28 with TRBJ1-1; D is unresolved. The CDR3 covers 12 residues. Deletions cut 1 base from V and 0 bases from J, with 0 bases between. Germline lookup yields CDR1 MDHEN and CDR2 SYDVKM. The CDR3 reads CASSLLNTEAFF. The DNA for the CDR3 is TGTGCCAGCAGTTTATTGAACACTGAAGCTTTCTTT. Filled out from reference TRBV28 and TRBJ1-1, the complete variable domain reads DVKVTQSSRYLVKRTGEKVFLECVQDMDHENMFWYRQDPGLGLRLIYFSYDVKMKEKGDIPEGYSVSREKKERFSLILESASTNQTSMYLCASSLLNTEAFFGQGTRLTVV.

The chain employs TRBV11-2 and TRBJ2-1; 8 nucleotides agree with TRBD2. The trim removed 4 bases at V and 9 bases at J, leaving 2 bases unmatched. Germline values: CDR1 SGHAT, CDR2 FQNNGV. This CDR3 spans 12 amino acids. The CDR3 spells CASSSAGGEQFF. The CDR3 bases are TGTGCCAGCAGCTCGGCGGGAGGTGAGCAGTTCTTC.